This T cell receptor beta chain is drawn from a study of blood T cells in healthy people across ages (dated by TCRdb to between 2014 and 2017). Concerning the study at large: In model experiments, template switching captured roughly one uniquely barcoded TCR beta cDNA molecule for every two T cells. To track age-related changes in TCR beta repertoire diversity, the study relied on deep sequencing normalized with unique cDNA molecular identifiers. The donors were split into four age groups: young (average 16 years), middle-aged (roughly 39), aged (about 62) and long-lived (approximately 80). Using the same blood draw, the study looked at two additional independent replicas of 1 million unique cDNA reads for two donors, one aged 18 to 30 and the other aged 80 or older.

The CDR3 contains 13 residues, cysteine and phenylalanine counted. CDR3 DNA is the only sequence kept; it has 39 bases, read in frame from the first base. From a lookup of the germline V gene (reference sequence), CDR1 and CDR2 are SEHNR and FQNEAQ. Donors were around 37 systemically healthy Caucasian individuals from Russia aged roughly 6 to 100 years. About 10 milliliters of peripheral blood were drawn from each donor into EDTA-treated Vacutainer tubes. Ficoll-Paque density-gradient centrifugation was used to isolate PBMCs, with at least 6.5 million per sample. Trizol reagent was used to extract total RNA from PBMCs, with at least 6 micrograms per sample. For every donor, flow cytometry on a PBMC aliquot measured the percentage of naive CD45RAhigh/CD27high T cells. With respect to this clonotype: The antigen this receptor binds is unknown. No much larger clone exists at a distance of one base, and base qualities are not known.

The research as a whole found: Conclusive comparison of naive and antigen-experienced compartments was prevented by the profiling of bulk unsorted PBMCs. Because donor CMV infection status was unknown, age-related changes in expanded clonotypes were potentially confounded. Estimates of total diversity based on one million sequenced T cells were regarded as lower bounds and as underestimates. There was a strong correlation between observed TCR beta diversity and the percentage of naive T cells measured by flow cytometry. Compared with the aged group, the long-lived group had more naive CD4+ T cells, fewer expanded clones and increased TCR diversity, suggesting age selection. Observed TCR beta diversity per million T cells fell roughly linearly with age, and a significant reduction was already apparent by age around 40.

The library was generated by 5' RACE. TCRdb shows the sequencer as Illumina HiSeq 2500. The second PCR ran for about 6 to 12 cycles and used a J-beta primer mix along with a sample-barcoded 5' primer. Each TCR beta cDNA molecule received a unique molecular identifier from a template-switch 5' adaptor carrying 12 random nucleotides. At least 2.5 million CDR3-containing paired-end reads were obtained from each sample. First-strand cDNA was synthesized from all RNA with the Mint cDNA synthesis kit, primed by a TRBC-specific oligonucleotide. All cDNA was treated with uracil-DNA glycosylase and then went through a first 18-cycle PCR with the universal primers M1SS and BC2_uni_R. The paper's data handling went like this. Each sample was normalized by randomly selecting 1 million high-quality reads, each carrying a distinct molecular identifier. Instead of being binned into consensus sequences, reads that shared molecular identifiers were thrown out. MiTCR, set to a Q25 quality threshold and the strictest error-elimination algorithm, was used for CDR3 identification, clonotype clustering and error correction. Lower-bound total TCR beta diversity was estimated with a nonparametric unseen species model using Euler transformation. The raw public reads went through TCRdb reprocessing: fastp at Q25, MiXCR clone calling, in-frame beta chains kept. Every entry covers one CDR3 protein and lists the most common genes and DNA from its rows. The V and J calls reflect TCRdb's pipeline rather than the authors' work. The sample data list around 800,000 distinct CDR3 sequences, and 20% to 30% of these were observed just once. Jointly, the top ten make up around 3% of the sample.

This sample also appeared in a second study, on T cells of mothers and their children. Reported in the second study: Nine systemically healthy Caucasian individuals, comprising three mothers and their six children, were included as donors. cDNA synthesis used all of the extracted RNA, with approximately 1.4 ug of RNA in each 15 ul reaction. Sample barcodes and 2-4 random nucleotides were added via the M1S primer in the second PCR. Over 8 million TCR beta CDR3 reads came from each mother, compared with approximately 2.8 million reads from each child. TCR recombination output is similarly shaped by thymic selection in related and unrelated pairs, with a minor effect exerted by inherited differences. Normalized repertoire overlap was always found to be slightly, but never significantly, higher in related mother-child pairs than in unrelated mother-child pairs. Persistent microchimeric T cell clones were not detected, at a sensitivity of 95 to 100 clones per million clonotypes. Deep NGS was used in the study to compare the TCR beta repertoires of mothers and children and to look for features that separate related mother-child pairs from unrelated individuals. On average, the children were 11 +/- 4 years old, while the mothers were approximately 40 +/- 4 years old. Libraries were sequenced on Illumina HiSeq 2000 with 100+100 nt paired-end reads after adapter ligation with NEBNext reagents. To avoid cross-contamination, the mother libraries and the child libraries were prepared a month apart and sequenced in separate runs. For each donor, somewhere between about 450,000 and 2,200,000 distinct TCR beta clonotypes were identified. Naive TCR beta clonotypes were estimated from low-frequency clonotypes matched to each donor's FACS-determined naive share, without sorting.

Sequencing was carried out using blood. The receptor chain draws on TRBV7-9 and TRBJ2-7; the best D guess is TRBD1, with 7 bases matching. The DNA end is more similar to TRBJ2-5, so the J call may be wrong. The TCR comes from a boy younger than 18 in good health. The DNA sequence is given as TGTGCCAGTCAGGGGGACTCGCAAGAGACCCAGTACTTC. The encoded protein is CASQGDSQETQYF.